This TCR beta chain was identified in a study of regulatory T cells in long-lasting Graves disease. Study-level points and caveats: Thyroid tissue was not sampled; only peripheral blood was.

Sequencing libraries for TCR beta were prepared with iRepertoire HTBI primers and Arm-PCR of CDR3 regions. Via MiXCR, TCRdb re-called the multiplex PCR reads, giving one row per CDR3 protein. The sample yields about 460,000 distinct CDR3 sequences, 22% seen once. The CDR3 consists of 16 residues. Losses at the gene ends were 3 bases for V and 1 base for J; bases not matched to a gene: 1. Germline V gene lookup returns CDR1 LGHDT and CDR2 YNNKEL (reference sequence). This clonotype was counted between two and nine times. No antigen is known for it. The time point denotes: persistent/refractory GD, antithyroid drugs over 5 years with positive TRAb. TCR sequences were obtained from RNA taken from PBMCs.

Sequenced material: peripheral blood mononuclear cells (PBMCs), taken when the disease was refractory, from a patient treated with antithyroid drugs. The receptor was isolated from a female donor with Graves disease. The chain couples TRBV3-1 to TRBJ2-2; 11 bases are shared with TRBD2. The CDR3 spells CASSHGTSGNTGELFF. CDR3 bases: TGTGCCAGCAGCCATGGGACTAGCGGGAACACCGGGGAGCTGTTTTTT.